This T cell receptor (beta chain) derives from a study of blood T cell repertoires in COVID-19. In the study overall: Samples came from the United States, Italy and Spain, spanning acute and convalescent COVID-19. In each case, the material was cDNA or gDNA derived from T cells, B-cell-depleted T cells, or PBMCs.

The authors' processing: Quantification of nucleated cells was approximated via reference gene primer amplification. Only in-frame clones appear in the TCRdb table, and some are missing; sequencing was by immunoSEQ multiplex PCR. The DNA was the basis for D and trimming; V, J and clone size are from that table. Of 400,000 or so clones in the sample, 85% to 90% were seen once. This clone was seen more than once but under ten times. CDR1 is GTSNPN and CDR2 is SVGIG in the germline V gene (reference sequence). The CDR3 spans 14 residues. V lost 0 bases and J lost 5, with 14 bases in between. V is TRBV30 and J is TRBJ2-7; no clear D. The sequenced sample was peripheral blood. The origin of this receptor is a human donor in a cohort sampled during active COVID-19. The CDR3 DNA reads as TGTGCCTGGAGTGTAAGTTCCGGCGGCCACGAGCAGTACTTC. It translates to CAWSVSSGGHEQYF.